This TCR beta chain was recorded in a study of tumor-infiltrating lymphocytes in primary liver carcinoma. In regard to this clonotype: Its antigen is not known. Because it lacks the conserved phenylalanine or tryptophan at the end, this CDR3 is likely a read error.

Study-wide results and caveats: Lesser overlap characterized tumor-adjacent and tumor-blood pairs relative to tumor region pairs. Tumors reached a significantly greater top-250-clone fraction than blood did (p = 0.039). Only about 7.5-25% of top clones were detected in all five tumor regions.

The roughly 19-33 mg bulk tissue piece was not sorted before simultaneous RNA and DNA extraction. Each of the tumor samples contained in excess of 85% viable tumor cells. The CDR3 runs 12 residues. The germline V gene encodes CDR1 MNHEY and CDR2 SVGEGT. With 7 bases removed from V and 8 bases from J, the gap between germline ends came to 12 bases. TCR beta cDNA was reverse-transcribed from around 0.55 ug of total RNA. The reaction used a constant-region primer and ProtoScript II reverse transcriptase. Each TCR beta library was derived from three nested multiplex PCR rounds that employed slightly modified ARM-PCR. The first two PCR rounds, around 10 cycles each, used TRBV1-TRBV30 forward primers and a C-beta reverse primer. TCRdb fed the multiplex PCR reads into MiXCR, producing one record per CDR3 protein. Altogether over 25,000 distinct CDR3 sequences are present, over 60% being singletons, with the ten largest covering approximately 46%.

The sequencing sample was made of liver tumor tissue from sampling region 3. Subset described: tumor region T3, left-lateral pole. This chain links TRBV6-2 or TRBV6-3 with TRBJ2-1, with D unclear. This receptor was taken from a man aged 35 to 55 with primary liver carcinoma and hepatitis B virus infection. The CDR3 DNA is TGTGCCAGCAAGGAATACAGTCATGAGCAGTTCTTA. Amino acids: CASKEYSHEQFL.